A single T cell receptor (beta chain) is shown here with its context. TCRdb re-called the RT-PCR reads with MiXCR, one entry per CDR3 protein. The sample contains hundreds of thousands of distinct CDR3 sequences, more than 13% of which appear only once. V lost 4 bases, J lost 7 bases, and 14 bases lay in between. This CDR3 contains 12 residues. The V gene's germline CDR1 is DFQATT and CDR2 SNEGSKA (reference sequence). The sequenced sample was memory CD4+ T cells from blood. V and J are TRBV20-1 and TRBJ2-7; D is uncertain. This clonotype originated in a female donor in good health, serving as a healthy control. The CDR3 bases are TGCAGTGCTACCGACGACCTGTCGGAGCAGTACTTC. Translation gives CSATDDLSEQYF.